This T cell receptor beta chain was recovered during a study of T-cell memory formation after mild COVID-19. Study findings and constraints: Clones contracting across day 15 to 85 had a balanced CD4/CD8 profile; later expanding clones leaned CD4+. Mainly CM and EM harbored the contracting CD4+ clones; mainly EMRA harbored the CD8+ ones.

5'RACE with constant-segment primers yielded barcoded, UMI-tagged TCR alpha and TCR beta cDNA libraries. Each CDR3 protein is one row after TCRdb ran MiXCR on the 5' RACE reads. Here the sample spans 25,000 to 35,000 distinct CDR3 sequences, around 12% being singletons. Trimming at V came to 2 bases and at J to 7 bases, leaving 3 bases not matched to a gene. Germline V lookup: CDR1 SGHRS, CDR2 YFSETQ. CDR3 length: 14 amino acids. Details on this clonotype: Its cognate antigen is unknown.

Sequences were obtained from PBMCs or a T cell subset sorted from them (not recorded which). This TCR came from an adult woman who had mild COVID-19 (a few samples of this study predate the infection). Cell type and time point are not known. The genes are TRBV5-1 and TRBJ2-1; 10 bases line up with TRBD2. The DNA for the CDR3 is TGCGCCAGCAGCTTTAGTAGCGGGGGGAATGAGCAGTTCTTC. Amino acids: CASSFSSGGNEQFF. Combining the CDR3 with reference TRBV5-1 and TRBJ2-1 gives the whole variable domain KAGVTQTPRYLIKTRGQQVTLSCSPISGHRSVSWYQQTPGQGLQFLFEYFSETQRNKGNFPGRFSGRQFSNSRSEMNVSTLELGDSALYLCASSFSSGGNEQFFGPGTRLTVL.